These T cell receptor beta chains were read from a single sample in a study of T cell responses to AZD1222 COVID-19 vaccine. The protocol was immunoSEQ multiplex PCR, while the TCRdb copy is restricted to in-frame clones and leaves out a portion. The table lists approximately 100,000 clones, more than 75% of them singletons. The specimen comprised peripheral blood, sampled 28 days after the second dose of the MenACWY control vaccine. Receptors originate from an adult who received the MenACWY meningococcal vaccine as a control. Each CDR3 is given with its conserved first and last residue. D genes are given only for firm matches. Only part of the rows carry a size: once, few, many, or a class if the clone is expanded.

clone size	V gene	D gene	J gene	CDR3 protein	CDR3 DNA
NA	TRBV7-9	NA	TRBJ1-2	CASRPPGKTIGYTF	TGTGCCAGCAGGCCGCCCGGGAAAACCATCGGCTACACCTTC
NA	TRBV4-1	NA	TRBJ2-3	CASSQARGLTDTQYF	TGCGCCAGCAGCCAAGCCCGGGGCCTCACAGATACGCAGTATTTT
NA	TRBV2	NA	TRBJ2-5	CASSAREETQYF	TGTGCCAGCAGTGCAAGGGAAGAGACCCAGTACTTC
few	TRBV19	NA	TRBJ1-5	CASSIDTGLRSQPQHF	TGTGCCAGTAGTATAGATACAGGTCTGAGATCCCAGCCCCAGCATTTT
NA	TRBV7-6	NA	TRBJ2-7	CASSSGGTGPYEQYF	TGTGCCAGCAGCAGTGGGGGTACGGGTCCCTACGAGCAGTACTTC
NA	TRBV4-3	NA	TRBJ1-2	CASSQAAAWGGYTF	TGCGCCAGCAGCCAAGCGGCGGCTTGGGGTGGCTACACCTTC
NA	TRBV4-3	NA	TRBJ1-2	CASSQGAASNYGYTF	TGCGCCAGCAGCCAAGGGGCAGCTTCTAACTATGGCTACACCTTC
NA	TRBV7-7	TRBD1	TRBJ2-5	CASSQDRGGTQYF	TGTGCTAGCAGTCAAGACAGGGGCGGGACCCAGTACTTC
NA	TRBV6-5	NA	TRBJ2-1	CASSYFRVGSYNEQFF	TGTGCCAGCAGTTACTTCAGGGTTGGGTCCTACAATGAGCAGTTCTTC
few	TRBV2	TRBD2	TRBJ2-5	CASETSGSQETQYF	TGTGCCAGCGAAACTAGCGGCTCCCAAGAGACCCAGTACTTC
once	TRBV7-2	NA	TRBJ2-1	CASSRMGFGQFF	TGTGCCAGCAGTCGGATGGGGTTCGGGCAGTTCTTC
NA	TRBV28	NA	TRBJ1-5	CASSLSGQPQHF	TGTGCCAGCAGTTTATCGGGGCAGCCCCAGCATTTT
NA	TRBV15	NA	TRBJ2-3	CATTQGLGASPSTDTQYF	TGTGCCACCACCCAGGGCCTGGGAGCCAGTCCTAGCACAGATACGCAGTATTTT
NA	TRBV29-1	NA	TRBJ2-7	CSVETGALTSYEQYF	TGCAGCGTTGAAACCGGGGCCCTAACCTCCTACGAGCAGTACTTC
NA	TRBV6-5	TRBD1	TRBJ2-4	CASSGQGAAKNIQYF	TGTGCCAGCAGCGGACAGGGGGCGGCCAAAAACATTCAGTACTTC
NA	TRBV29-1	TRBD2	TRBJ2-3	CSVALRGGRDTQYF	TGCAGCGTTGCTTTGCGGGGGGGTCGAGATACGCAGTATTTT
NA	TRBV6-8	NA	TRBJ2-7	CASSYQGTPAGGYEQYF	TGTGCCAGCAGTTACCAAGGCACACCAGCTGGGGGCTACGAGCAGTACTTC
NA	TRBV28	NA	TRBJ2-1	CARRGHNEQFF	TGTGCCAGGAGGGGTCACAATGAGCAGTTCTTC
NA	TRBV19	TRBD1	TRBJ1-1	CASSSDRAGEAFF	TGTGCCAGTAGTAGTGACAGGGCGGGAGAAGCTTTCTTT
NA	TRBV19	TRBD1	TRBJ1-3	CASSGQADGNTIYF	TGTGCCAGTAGCGGACAGGCCGATGGAAACACCATATATTTT
many	TRBV24-1	TRBD2	TRBJ2-2	CATSDGSSGGVNTGELFF	TGTGCCACCAGTGACGGATCTAGCGGGGGAGTGAACACCGGGGAGCTGTTTTTT